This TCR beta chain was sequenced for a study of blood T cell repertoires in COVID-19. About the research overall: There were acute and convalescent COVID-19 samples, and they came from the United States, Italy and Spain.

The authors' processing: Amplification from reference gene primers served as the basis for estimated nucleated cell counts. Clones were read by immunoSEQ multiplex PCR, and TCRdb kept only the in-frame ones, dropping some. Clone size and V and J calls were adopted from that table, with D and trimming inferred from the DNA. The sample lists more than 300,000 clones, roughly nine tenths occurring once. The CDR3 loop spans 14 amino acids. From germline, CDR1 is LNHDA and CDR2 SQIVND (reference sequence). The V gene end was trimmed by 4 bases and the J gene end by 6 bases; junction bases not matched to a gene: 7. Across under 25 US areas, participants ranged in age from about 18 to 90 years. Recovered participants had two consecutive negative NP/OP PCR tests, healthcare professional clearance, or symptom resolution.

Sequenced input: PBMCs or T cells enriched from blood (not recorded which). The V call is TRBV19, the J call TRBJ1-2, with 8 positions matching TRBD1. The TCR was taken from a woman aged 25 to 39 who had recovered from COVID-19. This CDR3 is CASSTPTGGNGYTF. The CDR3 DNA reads TGTGCCAGTAGTACCCCCACAGGGGGTAATGGCTACACCTTC.